This is a list of T cell receptor beta chains from one sample in a study of beta chain features in type 1 diabetes. Libraries were prepared by immunoSEQ multiplex PCR; TCRdb keeps only in-frame clonotypes and omits some of them. The top ten hold less than 1.5% of the sample, which has under 250,000 clones, roughly a tenth seen once. Source material: central memory CD4+ T cells from blood. The receptors here all came from a man between 18 and 29 years old in good health. Both conserved end residues are part of each CDR3. A D gene is named only where the DNA matches it firmly. Only part of the rows carry a size: once, few, many, or a class if the clone is expanded.

TRBJ2-7,-,TRBV2,TRBD1,CASTKPGTGGAEQYF,TGTGCCAGCACCAAACCCGGGACAGGGGGCGCCGAGCAGTACTTC
TRBJ2-7,many,TRBV30,TRBD2,CAWRLAGGSEQYF,TGTGCCTGGCGACTAGCGGGAGGGAGCGAGCAGTACTTC
TRBJ2-1,few,TRBV7-2,TRBD2,CASSLGALAGGRYNEQFF,TGTGCCAGCAGCTTAGGAGCGCTAGCGGGAGGTAGGTACAATGAGCAGTTCTTC
TRBJ2-3,-,TRBV30,-,CAWSVRQVFADTQYF,TGTGCCTGGAGTGTCCGACAGGTCTTCGCAGATACGCAGTATTTT
TRBJ2-7,few,TRBV9,-,CASSRGVDPSYEQYF,TGTGCCAGCAGTAGGGGGGTCGATCCCTCCTACGAGCAGTACTTC
TRBJ1-4,-,TRBV15,-,CATSLGEKLFF,TGTGCCACCAGCTTAGGGGAAAAACTGTTTTTT
TRBJ2-2,few,TRBV9,-,CASSVDGGSVVGELFF,TGTGCCAGCAGCGTAGATGGGGGCTCGGTGGTCGGGGAGCTGTTTTTT
TRBJ2-1,-,TRBV7-9,-,CASSLGSSYNEQFF,TGTGCCAGCAGCTTAGGGAGCTCCTACAATGAGCAGTTCTTC
TRBJ2-7,few,TRBV30,-,CAWSFSGPTEQYF,TGTGCCTGGAGTTTCTCAGGTCCCACCGAGCAGTACTTC
TRBJ2-3,many,TRBV9,-,CASSVARSTDTQYF,TGTGCCAGCAGCGTAGCCAGGAGCACAGATACGCAGTATTTT
TRBJ2-5,-,TRBV7-9,-,CASSSHKTVREYF,TGTGCCAGCAGCTCCCATAAGACAGTTAGAGAGTACTTC
TRBJ2-1,few,TRBV29-1,-,CSVGAGVVTSYNEQFF,TGCAGCGTGGGCGCGGGTGTCGTAACATCCTACAATGAGCAGTTCTTC
TRBJ2-3,many,TRBV7-6,-,CASSFYTDTQYF,TGTGCCAGCAGCTTTTACACAGATACGCAGTATTTT
TRBJ2-1,few,TRBV4-3,TRBD2,CASRTSGSPYNEQFF,TGCGCCAGCAGAACTAGCGGGAGTCCCTACAATGAGCAGTTCTTC
TRBJ2-1,few,TRBV29-1,TRBD2,CSVVTSGRTPYNEQFF,TGCAGCGTGGTGACTAGCGGGAGGACTCCCTACAATGAGCAGTTCTTC
TRBJ2-1,few,TRBV15,TRBD2,CATSHRLARGLEQFF,TGTGCCACCAGCCACAGACTAGCGCGAGGGCTCGAGCAGTTCTTC
TRBJ1-2,-,TRBV30,TRBD1,CAWSQGGNYGYTF,TGTGCCTGGAGTCAGGGGGGGAACTATGGCTACACCTTC
TRBJ2-5,-,TRBV7-9,TRBD2,CASSPRLAGEETQYF,TGTGCCAGCAGCCCCAGACTAGCGGGAGAGGAGACCCAGTACTTC
TRBJ2-1,-,TRBV19,-,CASRSLSSYNEQFF,TGTGCCAGTAGGAGTTTGAGCTCCTACAATGAGCAGTTCTTC
TRBJ2-7,few,TRBV7-8,TRBD1,CASSRGTGGIYEQYF,TGTGCCAGCAGCAGAGGGACAGGGGGCATCTACGAGCAGTACTTC
TRBJ1-2,-,TRBV7-9,TRBD1,CASSLAGTAIF,TGTGCCAGCAGCTTAGCCGGGACAGCCATATTC
TRBJ2-2,-,TRBV7-6,-,CASRQTAGTGELFF,TGTGCCAGCAGGCAGACTGCGGGCACCGGGGAGCTGTTTTTT
TRBJ1-4,-,TRBV27,TRBD1,CASRQQGANEKLFF,TGTGCCAGCAGGCAACAGGGGGCGAATGAAAAACTGTTTTTT
TRBJ1-5,-,TRBV6-5,-,CASSYADPKYNQPQHF,TGTGCCAGCAGTTACGCGGACCCAAAGTACAATCAGCCCCAGCATTTT
TRBJ2-1,-,TRBV5-5,TRBD2,CASSQAPDRTSGSPEQFF,TGTGCCAGCAGCCAAGCTCCGGACCGGACTAGCGGGAGCCCTGAGCAGTTCTTC
TRBJ2-2,many,TRBV2,-,CASSELGLSITGELFF,TGTGCCAGCAGTGAATTAGGGTTGAGTATCACCGGGGAGCTGTTTTTT
TRBJ1-5,many,TRBV18,TRBD1,CASSEQLDRANQPQHF,TGTGCCAGCTCAGAACAGTTGGACAGGGCCAATCAGCCCCAGCATTTT
TRBJ2-1,few,TRBV21-1,-,CASSAQTSGSYNEQFF,TGTGCCAGCAGCGCCCAGACTAGCGGTTCCTACAATGAGCAGTTCTTC
TRBJ1-1,-,TRBV25-1,-,CASQSVRTAKTEAFF,TGTGCCAGCCAATCGGTGAGGACAGCTAAGACTGAAGCTTTCTTT
TRBJ2-7,few,TRBV6-5,-,CASRDRLTYEQYF,TGTGCCAGCAGAGACAGGCTGACCTACGAGCAGTACTTC
TRBJ2-2,few,TRBV30,-,CAWSAITFNTGELFF,TGTGCCTGGAGTGCCATCACCTTTAACACCGGGGAGCTGTTTTTT
TRBJ2-3,many,TRBV7-9,-,CASSLDSSTDTQYF,TGTGCCAGCAGCTTAGACTCGAGCACAGATACGCAGTATTTT
TRBJ1-2,few,TRBV6-1,TRBD1,CASSDTTDRKGGYTF,TGTGCCAGCAGTGACACCACGGACAGGAAGGGTGGCTACACCTTC
TRBJ2-1,few,TRBV6-6,-,CASRARDEQFF,TGTGCCAGCAGGGCCAGGGATGAGCAGTTCTTC
TRBJ2-1,-,TRBV9,TRBD1,CASSGTGGNYNEQFF,TGTGCCAGCAGCGGAACAGGGGGGAACTATAATGAGCAGTTCTTC
TRBJ2-1,few,TRBV4-2,-,CASSQAGNEQFF,TGTGCCAGCAGCCAAGCCGGGAATGAGCAGTTCTTC
TRBJ2-2,few,TRBV5-1,-,CASSLIALTNTGELFF,TGCGCCAGCAGCCTTATAGCGCTAACGAACACCGGGGAGCTGTTTTTT
TRBJ2-7,-,TRBV19,-,CASSVDSSVLGQYF,TGTGCCAGTAGTGTTGACTCCTCGGTCCTGGGGCAGTACTTC
TRBJ2-3,-,TRBV28,-,CASSLGGRDTQYF,TGTGCCAGCAGCCTGGGGGGCCGGGATACGCAGTATTTT
TRBJ1-2,-,TRBV4-1,-,CASSQEGLYGYTF,TGCGCCAGCAGCCAAGAGGGACTCTATGGCTACACCTTC
TRBJ2-1,many,TRBV11-2,-,CASSLDLYMAVNSYNEQFF,TGTGCCAGCAGCTTAGACCTCTACATGGCGGTAAACTCCTACAATGAGCAGTTCTTC
TRBJ2-7,-,TRBV5-1,-,CASSLEATSYEQYF,TGCGCCAGCAGCTTGGAGGCTACCTCCTACGAGCAGTACTTC
TRBJ2-4,few,TRBV25-1,-,CASRARGIQYF,TGTGCCAGCAGAGCTCGAGGTATTCAGTACTTC
TRBJ2-5,-,TRBV11-3,TRBD1,CASSMTGVTGETQYF,TGTGCCAGCAGCATGACAGGGGTCACCGGGGAGACCCAGTACTTC
TRBJ2-6,-,TRBV14,TRBD1,CASSRRDRGSGANVLTF,TGTGCCAGCAGCCGCCGGGACAGGGGCTCTGGGGCCAACGTCCTGACTTTC
TRBJ2-5,-,TRBV2,TRBD2,CASSARSSGGIKTQYF,TGTGCCAGCAGTGCTCGTTCGAGCGGGGGGATAAAGACCCAGTACTTC
TRBJ2-2,-,TRBV19,-,CASSIDSPRDTGELFF,TGTGCCAGTAGTATAGACAGCCCCCGTGACACCGGGGAGCTGTTTTTT
TRBJ2-5,-,TRBV7-7,-,CASSFGGLETQYF,TGTGCTAGCAGCTTCGGGGGTTTAGAGACCCAGTACTTC
TRBJ2-7,-,TRBV11-2,TRBD1,CASSLDRVSEQYF,TGTGCCAGCAGCTTGGACAGGGTTTCAGAGCAGTACTTC
TRBJ1-5,-,TRBV30,-,CAWSSFRAADNQPQHF,TGTGCCTGGAGTAGTTTTAGGGCAGCCGACAATCAGCCCCAGCATTTT
TRBJ2-5,-,TRBV5-4,-,CASSSQGGGQETQYF,TGTGCCAGCAGCTCACAGGGTGGGGGTCAAGAGACCCAGTACTTC
TRBJ2-2,once,TRBV29-1,TRBD1,CSAGGQGIGAGELFF,TGCAGCGCTGGAGGACAGGGAATCGGGGCCGGGGAGCTGTTTTTT
TRBJ2-7,-,TRBV7-2,-,CASSPIIREQYF,TGTGCCAGCAGCCCAATAATTCGCGAGCAGTACTTC
TRBJ1-2,many,TRBV5-1,-,CASSSLGGQDGYTF,TGCGCCAGCAGCTCCCTGGGGGGCCAGGATGGCTACACCTTC
TRBJ1-2,few,TRBV4-2,TRBD1,CASSYRGYYGYTF,TGTGCCAGCAGCTACAGGGGCTACTATGGCTACACCTTC